The T cell receptor beta chain under discussion was sequenced for a study of T-cell reconstitution after alpha-beta-depleted transplantation in children. Trimming removed 0 bases at V and 6 bases at J, with 18 bases between. The germline V gene has CDR1 DFQATT and CDR2 SNEGSKA (reference sequence). The CDR3 sequence is 16 residues long. Preparing the TCRbeta library involved the use of unique molecular identifiers. TCRdb processed the PCR reads anew with MiXCR; each CDR3 protein has one entry. The data contain 600,000 to 700,000 distinct CDR3 sequences, roughly 17% of them singletons. This clonotype was seen ten or more times.

Sequencing used PBMCs from the stem cell graft donor, obtained from the stem cell graft. This rearrangement joins TRBV20-1 to TRBJ1-5; the D gene is possibly TRBD1 (5 bases). The TCR originated in a human donor who donated a stem cell graft to a child with acute myeloid leukemia. The CDR3 here is CSARDLGGSAGQPQHF. The CDR3 DNA follows: TGCAGTGCTAGAGATCTCGGGGGATCGGCAGGTCAGCCCCAGCATTTT.